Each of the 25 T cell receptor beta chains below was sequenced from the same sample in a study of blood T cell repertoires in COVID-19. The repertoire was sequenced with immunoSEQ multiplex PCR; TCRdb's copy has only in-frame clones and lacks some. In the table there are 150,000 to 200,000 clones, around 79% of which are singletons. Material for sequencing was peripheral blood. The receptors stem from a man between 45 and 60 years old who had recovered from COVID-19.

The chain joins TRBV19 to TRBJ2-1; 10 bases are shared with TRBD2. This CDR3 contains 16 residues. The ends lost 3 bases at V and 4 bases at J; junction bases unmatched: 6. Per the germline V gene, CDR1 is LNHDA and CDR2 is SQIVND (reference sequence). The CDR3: CASSIRASGSYNEQFF. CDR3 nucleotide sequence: TGTGCCAGTAGTATTCGGGCTAGCGGGAGTTACAATGAGCAGTTCTTC.

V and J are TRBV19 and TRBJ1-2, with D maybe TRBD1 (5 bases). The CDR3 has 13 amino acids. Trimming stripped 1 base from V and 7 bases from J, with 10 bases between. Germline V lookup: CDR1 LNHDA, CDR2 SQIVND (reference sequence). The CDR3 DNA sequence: TGTGCCAGTAGTATAGGCCAGGGAAGTGGCTACACCTTC. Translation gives CASSIGQGSGYTF.

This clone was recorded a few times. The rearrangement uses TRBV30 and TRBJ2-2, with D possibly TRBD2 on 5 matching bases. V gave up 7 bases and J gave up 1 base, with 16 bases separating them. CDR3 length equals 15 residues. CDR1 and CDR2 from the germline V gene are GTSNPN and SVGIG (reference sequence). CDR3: CAYEASLGNTGELFF. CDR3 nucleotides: TGTGCCTACGAGGCCTCACTAGGGAACACCGGGGAGCTGTTTTTT.

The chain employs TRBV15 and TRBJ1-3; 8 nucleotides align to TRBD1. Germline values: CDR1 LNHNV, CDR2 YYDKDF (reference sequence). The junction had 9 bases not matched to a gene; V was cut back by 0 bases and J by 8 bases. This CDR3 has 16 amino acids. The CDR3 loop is CATSRDGGQGADTIYF. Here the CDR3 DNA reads TGTGCCACCAGCAGAGATGGAGGACAGGGAGCGGACACCATATATTTT.

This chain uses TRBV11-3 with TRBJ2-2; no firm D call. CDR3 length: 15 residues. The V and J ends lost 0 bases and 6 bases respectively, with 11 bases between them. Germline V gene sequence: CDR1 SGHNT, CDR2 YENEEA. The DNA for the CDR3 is TGTGCCAGCAGCTTAGATGGAGCCTACGCCGGGGAGCTGTTTTTT. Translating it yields CASSLDGAYAGELFF.

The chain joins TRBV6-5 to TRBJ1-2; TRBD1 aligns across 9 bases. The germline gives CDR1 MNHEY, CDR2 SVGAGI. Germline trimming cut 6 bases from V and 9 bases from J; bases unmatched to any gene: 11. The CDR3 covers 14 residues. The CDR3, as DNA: TGTGCCAGCAGGCCCGACAGGGGGTCCGGTCGCTACACCTTC. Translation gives CASRPDRGSGRYTF.

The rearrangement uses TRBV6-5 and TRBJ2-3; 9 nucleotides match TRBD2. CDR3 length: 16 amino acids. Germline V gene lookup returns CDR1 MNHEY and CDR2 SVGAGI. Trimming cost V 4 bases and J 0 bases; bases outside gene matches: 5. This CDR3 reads CASSSETSGSTDTQYF. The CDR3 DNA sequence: TGTGCCAGCAGTTCCGAGACTAGCGGAAGCACAGATACGCAGTATTTT.

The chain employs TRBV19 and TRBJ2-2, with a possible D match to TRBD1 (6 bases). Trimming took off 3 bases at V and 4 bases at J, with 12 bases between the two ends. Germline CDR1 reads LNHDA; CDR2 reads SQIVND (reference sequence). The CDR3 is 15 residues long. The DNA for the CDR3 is TGTGCCAGTAGTATTATCCAGGGGCCCACCGGGGAGCTGTTTTTT. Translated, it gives CASSIIQGPTGELFF.

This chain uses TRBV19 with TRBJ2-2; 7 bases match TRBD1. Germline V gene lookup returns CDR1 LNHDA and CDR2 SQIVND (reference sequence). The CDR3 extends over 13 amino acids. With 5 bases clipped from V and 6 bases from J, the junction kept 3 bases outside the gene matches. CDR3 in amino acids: CASSVQGAGELFF. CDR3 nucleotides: TGTGCCAGTAGTGTCCAGGGGGCCGGGGAGCTGTTTTTT.

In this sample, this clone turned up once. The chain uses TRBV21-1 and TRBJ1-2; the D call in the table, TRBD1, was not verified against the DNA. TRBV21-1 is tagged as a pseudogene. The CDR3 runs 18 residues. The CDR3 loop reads CASSKGRGDRGDNYGYTF. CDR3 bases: TGTGCCAGCAGCAAAGGGAGGGGAGACAGGGGGGATAACTATGGCTACACCTTC.

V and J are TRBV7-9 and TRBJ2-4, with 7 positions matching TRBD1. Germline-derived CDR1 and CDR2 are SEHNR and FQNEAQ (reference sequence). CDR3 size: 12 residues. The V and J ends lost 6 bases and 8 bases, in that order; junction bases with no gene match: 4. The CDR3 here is CASSSQGDIQYF. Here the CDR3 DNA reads TGTGCCAGCAGTTCCCAGGGGGACATTCAGTACTTC.

The chain's CDR3 is CASLVQGHNYGYTF. Here the CDR3 DNA reads TGTGCCAGTTTAGTACAGGGTCATAACTATGGCTACACCTTC. The V and J genes are TRBV5-4 and TRBJ1-2; possible D gene TRBD1, 6 bases. Trimming removed 8 bases from V and 1 base from J, with 15 bases in between. The germline V gene has CDR1 SGHNT and CDR2 YYREEE (reference sequence). The CDR3 consists of 14 residues.

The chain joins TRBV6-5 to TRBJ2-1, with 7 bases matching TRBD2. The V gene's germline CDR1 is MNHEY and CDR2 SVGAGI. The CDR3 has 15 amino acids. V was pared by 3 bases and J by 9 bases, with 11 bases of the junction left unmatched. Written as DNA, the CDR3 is TGTGCCAGCAGTTATCTTGGACGGGGGGTTGGTGAGCAGTTCTTC. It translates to CASSYLGRGVGEQFF.

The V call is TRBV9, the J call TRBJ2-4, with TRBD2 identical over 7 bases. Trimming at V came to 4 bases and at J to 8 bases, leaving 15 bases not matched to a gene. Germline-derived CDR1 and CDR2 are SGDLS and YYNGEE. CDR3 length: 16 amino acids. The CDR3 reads CASSPGTSAGMDIQYF. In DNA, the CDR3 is TGTGCCAGCAGCCCGGGAACTAGCGCGGGGATGGACATTCAGTACTTC.

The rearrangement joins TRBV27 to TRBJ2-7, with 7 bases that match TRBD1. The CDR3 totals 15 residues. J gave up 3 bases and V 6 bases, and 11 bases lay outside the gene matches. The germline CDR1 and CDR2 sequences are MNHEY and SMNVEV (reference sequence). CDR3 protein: CASRSDRVDFYEQYF. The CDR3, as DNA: TGTGCCAGCAGATCCGACAGGGTGGACTTCTACGAGCAGTACTTC.

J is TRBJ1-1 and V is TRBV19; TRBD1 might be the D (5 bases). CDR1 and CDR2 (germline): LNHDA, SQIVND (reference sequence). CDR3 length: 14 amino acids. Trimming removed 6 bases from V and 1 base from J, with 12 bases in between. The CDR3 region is CASSKRQGNTEAFF. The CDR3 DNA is TGTGCCAGTAGCAAGAGGCAGGGGAACACTGAAGCTTTCTTT.

CDR3: CASSPRGTGSNEQFF. CDR3 bases: TGTGCCAGCAGTCCGAGGGGGACAGGGTCGAATGAGCAGTTCTTC. This chain links TRBV6-2 or TRBV6-3 with TRBJ2-1; 9 bases map to TRBD1. V trimming: 5 bases; J trimming: 7 bases; junction bases outside the gene matches: 9. This CDR3 is built from 15 residues. Germline values: CDR1 MNHEY, CDR2 SVGEGT.

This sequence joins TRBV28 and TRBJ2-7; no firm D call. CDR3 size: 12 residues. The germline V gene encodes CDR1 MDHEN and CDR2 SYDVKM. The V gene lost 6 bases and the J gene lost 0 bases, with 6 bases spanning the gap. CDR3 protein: CASRISSYEQYF. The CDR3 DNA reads TGTGCCAGCAGGATTAGCTCCTACGAGCAGTACTTC. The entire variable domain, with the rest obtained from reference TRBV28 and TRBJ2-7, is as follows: DVKVTQSSRYLVKRTGEKVFLECVQDMDHENMFWYRQDPGLGLRLIYFSYDVKMKEKGDIPEGYSVSREKKERFSLILESASTNQTSMYLCASRISSYEQYFGPGTRLTVT.

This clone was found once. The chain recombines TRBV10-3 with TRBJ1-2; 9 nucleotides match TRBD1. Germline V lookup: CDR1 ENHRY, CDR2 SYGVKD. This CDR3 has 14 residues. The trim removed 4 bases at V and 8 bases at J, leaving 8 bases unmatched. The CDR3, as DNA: TGTGCCATCAGTGTCGGACAGGGGCGGAACGGCTACACCTTC. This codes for CAISVGQGRNGYTF.

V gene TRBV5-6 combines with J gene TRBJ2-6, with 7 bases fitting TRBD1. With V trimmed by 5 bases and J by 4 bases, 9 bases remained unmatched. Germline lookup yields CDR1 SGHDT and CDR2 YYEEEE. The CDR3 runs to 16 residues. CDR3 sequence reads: CASSSGTVPGANVLTF. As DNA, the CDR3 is TGTGCCAGCAGTTCCGGGACAGTGCCCGGGGCCAACGTCCTGACTTTC.

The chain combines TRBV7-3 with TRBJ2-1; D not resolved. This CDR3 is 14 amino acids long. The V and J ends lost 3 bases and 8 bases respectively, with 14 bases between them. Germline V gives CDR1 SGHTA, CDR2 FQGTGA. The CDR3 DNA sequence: TGTGCCAGCAGCTTGGAGATTGCCCGGGATGAGCAGTTCTTC. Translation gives CASSLEIARDEQFF.

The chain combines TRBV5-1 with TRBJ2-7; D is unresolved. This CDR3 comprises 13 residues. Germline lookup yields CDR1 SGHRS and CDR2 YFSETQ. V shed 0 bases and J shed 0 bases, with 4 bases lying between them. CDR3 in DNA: TGCGCCAGCAGCTTGGCACTCTCCTACGAGCAGTACTTC. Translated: CASSLALSYEQYF.

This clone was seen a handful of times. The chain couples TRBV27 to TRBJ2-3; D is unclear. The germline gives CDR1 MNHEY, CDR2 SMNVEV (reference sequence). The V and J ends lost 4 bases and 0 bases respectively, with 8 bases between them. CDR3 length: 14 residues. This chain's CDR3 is CASSYSGSTDTQYF. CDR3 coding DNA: TGTGCCAGCAGTTATTCCGGGAGCACAGATACGCAGTATTTT.

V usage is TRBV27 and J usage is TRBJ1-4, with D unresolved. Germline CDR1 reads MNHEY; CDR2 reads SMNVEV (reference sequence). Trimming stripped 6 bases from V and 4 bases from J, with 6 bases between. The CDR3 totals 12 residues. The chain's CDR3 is CASRQNNEKLFF. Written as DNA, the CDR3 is TGTGCCAGCAGACAAAATAATGAAAAACTGTTTTTT.

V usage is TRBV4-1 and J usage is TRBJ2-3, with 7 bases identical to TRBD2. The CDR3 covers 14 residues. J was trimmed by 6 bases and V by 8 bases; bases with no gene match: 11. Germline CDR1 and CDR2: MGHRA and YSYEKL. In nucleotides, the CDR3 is TGCGCCAGCGGGCCCGTTGGGGGAGGGGATACGCAGTATTTT. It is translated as CASGPVGGGDTQYF.